A selection of T cell receptor beta chains follows, all from one sample in a study of blood T cell repertoires in COVID-19. Generated by immunoSEQ multiplex PCR, the TCRdb table keeps only in-frame clones and is missing some. Seen here are 10,000 to 15,000 clones, about three quarters observed once, and the top ten hold approximately 6.1%. Sequenced material: peripheral blood. Every receptor here comes from a man in his 60s with COVID-19, enrolled during active disease. Each CDR3 is given with its conserved first and last residue. Each record gives: J gene, clone size, V gene, D gene, CDR3 protein, CDR3 DNA. The D gene is left open where the match is weak. Expanded clones get a size class; other rows say once, few or many, or leave the size out.

TRBJ2-7	NA	TRBV7-8	TRBD1	CASSRAGTGGREQYF	TGTGCCAGCAGCCGAGCCGGGACAGGGGGCAGAGAGCAGTACTTC
TRBJ1-6	NA	TRBV6-5	TRBD1	CASSYGTAYNSPLHF	TGTGCCAGCAGTTACGGGACAGCCTATAATTCACCCCTCCACTTT
TRBJ2-3	NA	TRBV24-1	TRBD2	CATSAAASGIDTQYF	TGTGCCACCAGTGCAGCGGCTAGCGGGATAGATACGCAGTATTTT
TRBJ2-3	NA	TRBV11-2	NA	CASSMAGPLTDAQYF	TGTGCCAGCAGTATGGCGGGGCCCTTAACGGATGCGCAGTATTTT
TRBJ1-2	few	TRBV28	NA	CASSHRVGYTF	TGTGCCAGCAGTCACAGGGTTGGCTACACCTTC
TRBJ1-6	NA	TRBV19	NA	CASSIQRRYNSPLHF	TGTGCCAGTAGTATCCAGCGTCGTTATAATTCACCCCTCCACTTT
TRBJ1-5	NA	TRBV28	NA	CASTTRQTHSNQPQHF	TGTGCCAGCACCACCCGACAGACCCATAGCAATCAGCCCCAGCATTTT
TRBJ2-1	NA	TRBV18	NA	CASSPGTKKEVSYNEQFF	TGTGCCAGCTCACCAGGGACAAAGAAGGAAGTTTCCTACAATGAGCAGTTCTTC
TRBJ2-3	NA	TRBV18	TRBD2	CASSPTSGGSTDTQYF	TGTGCCAGCTCGCCAACTAGCGGGGGTAGCACAGATACGCAGTATTTT
TRBJ1-4	NA	TRBV5-1	NA	CASSSRGGGEKLFF	TGCGCCAGCAGCTCCCGCGGGGGCGGTGAAAAACTGTTTTTT
TRBJ2-1	NA	TRBV12-3/TRBV12-4	TRBD1	CASSKGQYNEQFF	TGTGCCAGCAGTAAGGGACAGTACAATGAGCAGTTCTTC
TRBJ1-4	NA	TRBV2	NA	CASSDRQFPTNEKLFF	TGTGCCAGCAGTGACCGACAGTTTCCAACTAATGAAAAACTGTTTTTT
TRBJ1-6	NA	TRBV4-3	NA	CASSQANSPLHF	TGCGCCAGCAGCCAAGCGAATTCACCCCTCCACTTT
TRBJ1-5	few	TRBV6-5	NA	CASSYGANSNQPQHF	TGTGCCAGCAGTTACGGGGCAAATAGCAATCAGCCCCAGCATTTT
TRBJ1-3	NA	TRBV10-3	NA	CAISETGAPGNTIYF	TGTGCCATCAGTGAAACAGGAGCACCTGGAAACACCATATATTTT
TRBJ1-1	NA	TRBV28	TRBD1	CASSSTGENTEAFF	TGTGCCAGCAGTTCTACAGGGGAGAACACTGAAGCTTTCTTT
TRBJ1-2	NA	TRBV18	NA	CASSPGGHYGYTF	TGTGCCAGCTCACCAGGGGGCCACTATGGCTACACCTTC
TRBJ1-5	NA	TRBV7-2	NA	CASSLGQTYNQPQHF	TGTGCCAGCAGCTTAGGGCAGACTTACAATCAGCCCCAGCATTTT
TRBJ2-5	NA	TRBV4-1	NA	CASSQGGARETQYF	TGCGCCAGCAGCCAAGGTGGGGCCAGGGAGACCCAGTACTTC
TRBJ1-1	NA	TRBV4-2	NA	CASSQDFGQPIMNTEAFF	TGTGCCAGCAGCCAAGATTTTGGACAGCCCATTATGAACACTGAAGCTTTCTTT
TRBJ2-2	NA	TRBV5-1	TRBD2	CASSLALAGENTGELFF	TGCGCCAGCAGCTTGGCCCTAGCGGGGGAGAACACCGGGGAGCTGTTTTTT
TRBJ1-1	NA	TRBV6-5	NA	CASSSRRETEAFF	TGTGCCAGCAGTTCCCGGCGGGAGACTGAAGCTTTCTTT
TRBJ1-5	few	TRBV4-1	NA	CASSQASRQFNQPQHF	TGCGCCAGCAGCCAAGCGTCTCGACAGTTCAATCAGCCCCAGCATTTT
TRBJ2-7	NA	TRBV21-1	NA	CASSKAGTAYEQYF	TGTGCCAGCAGCAAAGCTGGGACAGCCTACGAGCAGTACTTC
TRBJ2-1	few	TRBV25-1	TRBD2	CASSGALAGGPNNEQFF	TGTGCCAGCAGTGGAGCCTTAGCGGGAGGGCCGAACAATGAGCAGTTCTTC
TRBJ1-2	NA	TRBV3-1/TRBV3-2	NA	CASSPQENYGYTF	TGTGCCAGCAGCCCGCAGGAAAACTATGGCTACACCTTC
TRBJ2-3	NA	TRBV10-3	NA	CAISEPGLGDTQYF	TGTGCCATCAGTGAACCGGGACTGGGAGATACGCAGTATTTT
TRBJ2-1	NA	TRBV6-2/TRBV6-3	NA	CASSRRVEQFF	TGTGCCAGCAGCCGGAGGGTTGAGCAGTTCTTC
TRBJ1-1	few	TRBV13	TRBD1	CASSLEGQVLLTEAFF	TGTGCCAGCAGCTTAGAGGGACAGGTGCTTCTCACTGAAGCTTTCTTT
TRBJ2-3	few	TRBV20-1	TRBD1	CVGTATDTQYF	TGTGTCGGGACAGCCACAGATACGCAGTATTTT
TRBJ1-1	NA	TRBV30	NA	CAWNPRGTEAFF	TGTGCCTGGAACCCCAGAGGAACTGAAGCTTTCTTT
TRBJ1-1	NA	TRBV6-1	NA	CASSEVQVMNTEAFF	TGTGCCAGCAGTGAAGTACAGGTCATGAACACTGAAGCTTTCTTT
TRBJ2-5	NA	TRBV5-1	NA	CASSEQGGYETQYF	TGCGCCAGCAGCGAACAGGGTGGCTATGAGACCCAGTACTTC
TRBJ1-2	NA	TRBV7-8	NA	CASSSLEGYGYTF	TGTGCCAGCAGCTCCCTAGAGGGCTATGGCTACACCTTC
TRBJ1-1	NA	TRBV3-1/TRBV3-2	NA	CASNPGRASTEAFF	TGTGCCAGCAACCCCGGGAGGGCAAGTACTGAAGCTTTCTTT
TRBJ2-5	NA	TRBV5-6	TRBD1	CASSLSRGRGETQYF	TGTGCCAGCAGCTTGTCGAGGGGGCGAGGTGAGACCCAGTACTTC
TRBJ2-1	NA	TRBV29-1	NA	CSVEDPDGGIEQFF	TGCAGCGTTGAAGATCCGGACGGGGGTATTGAGCAGTTCTTC
TRBJ2-7	once	TRBV28	NA	CASRPGSGDYEQYF	TGTGCCAGCAGACCCGGGAGTGGGGATTACGAGCAGTACTTC
TRBJ2-7	NA	TRBV15	NA	CATSRVTDWEQYF	TGTGCCACCAGCAGAGTCACGGACTGGGAGCAGTACTTC